Listed below are T cell receptor beta chains from one sample, sequenced in a study of T-cell reconstitution after alpha-beta-depleted transplantation in children. TCRdb analysed the PCR reads with MiXCR anew, one entry per CDR3 protein. The sample lists about 150,000 distinct CDR3 sequences, roughly 9% occurring once. Sequencing was performed on PBMCs, mostly from graft donor cells, taken 180 days after TCRalphabeta/CD19-depleted stem cell transplant. The receptors come from a female patient aged 2 to 10 who had a stem cell transplant for congenital amegakaryocytic thrombocytopenia, so the T cells may come from the graft donor. CDR3s include the opening cysteine and the closing phenylalanine or tryptophan. D genes are given only for firm matches. Expanded clones get a size class; other rows say once, few or many, or leave the size out.

j_call,v_call,d_call,clone_size,cdr3_nt,cdr3_aa
TRBJ1-5,TRBV5-1,TRBD1,.,TGCGCCAGCAGCAGGACAGGGGGAAGAAGCAATCAGCCCCAGCATTTT,CASSRTGGRSNQPQHF
TRBJ1-3,TRBV9,TRBD1,.,TGTGCCAGCAGCGTAGGGACAGGGTCGAGAAACACCATATATTTT,CASSVGTGSRNTIYF
TRBJ2-7,TRBV7-6,.,many,TGTGCCAGCAGCTTAGTTGAGGATCCCTCCTACGAGCAGTACTTC,CASSLVEDPSYEQYF
TRBJ2-7,TRBV30,.,.,TGTGCCTGGAGTAAGGGGACTCTTTACGAGCAGTACTTC,CAWSKGTLYEQYF
TRBJ1-5,TRBV6-5,.,.,TGTGCCAGCAGGGGCCAGGGTGCGGATAGCAATCAGCCCCAGCATTTT,CASRGQGADSNQPQHF
TRBJ2-1,TRBV3-1,TRBD1,.,TGTGCCAGCAGCCGACAGGGCGGTGACAATGAGCAGTTCTTC,CASSRQGGDNEQFF
TRBJ2-2,TRBV5-5,.,.,TGTGCCAGCAGCTTGAGGTCTACTGGCGCCGGGGAGCTGTTTTTT,CASSLRSTGAGELFF
TRBJ2-2,TRBV5-6,.,.,TGTGCCATCAGCCCCCGGCTCCTCTGGATCGCCGGGGAGCTGTTTTTT,CAISPRLLWIAGELFF
TRBJ2-7,TRBV7-9,TRBD2,many,TGTGCCAGTGCGAGGGGCGGGAGGAGCTCCTACGAGCAGTACTTC,CASARGGRSSYEQYF
TRBJ1-1,TRBV30,.,.,TGTGCCTGGAGTGTAAGGAGATCGAACACTGAAGCTTTCTTT,CAWSVRRSNTEAFF
TRBJ2-7,TRBV6-1,TRBD2,.,TGTGCCAGCAGTGAACTCTCCCTCGCGGGAGGTGCCGAGCAGTACTTC,CASSELSLAGGAEQYF
TRBJ2-1,TRBV2,.,.,TGTGCCAGCAGTGGAATAGGTTTCTTCAATGAGCAGTTCTTC,CASSGIGFFNEQFF
TRBJ1-2,TRBV20-1,TRBD1,.,TGCAGTGCTAAGACAGGGGGCGCGGGTGGCTACACCTTC,CSAKTGGAGGYTF
TRBJ2-1,TRBV5-1,.,many,TGCGCCAGCAGAACTCAGACAAACAATGAGCAGTTCTTC,CASRTQTNNEQFF
TRBJ2-5,TRBV20-1,.,few,TGCAGTGCTAGGCGCGGGCGAGAGACCCAGTACTTC,CSARRGRETQYF
TRBJ2-6,TRBV28,.,many,TGTGCCAGCAGTTCCGTGTGGCTGACTGGGGCCAACGTCCTGACTTTC,CASSSVWLTGANVLTF
TRBJ2-1,TRBV20-1,TRBD1,.,TGCAGTGCTAGACCGCTATCACCCAAGGACAGGCCCCATGAGCAGTTCTTC,CSARPLSPKDRPHEQFF
TRBJ1-6,TRBV15,TRBD1,many,TGTGCCACCAGCAGGGACAGGGCTTCACCCCTCCACTTT,CATSRDRASPLHF
TRBJ2-5,TRBV7-2,.,few,TGTGCCAGCAGCTTCCGTAGGGACTCCACAAGGGCCCAGTACTTC,CASSFRRDSTRAQYF
TRBJ2-1,TRBV7-9,TRBD1,many,TGTGCCAGCAGCAGAACCGGGACAGGGACCAATGAGCAGTTCTTC,CASSRTGTGTNEQFF
TRBJ2-1,TRBV7-8,.,few,TGTGCCAGCAACAGAGTGGGAAATGAGCAGTTCTTC,CASNRVGNEQFF
TRBJ1-3,TRBV28,.,many,TGTGCCAGCAGTTCCCTCCGGACGAGCTCTGGAAACACCATATATTTT,CASSSLRTSSGNTIYF
TRBJ2-2,TRBV20-1,.,many,TGCAGTGCTAACAAACCCTCCGGGACCAACACCGGGGAGCTGTTTTTT,CSANKPSGTNTGELFF
TRBJ2-5,TRBV3-1,.,.,TGTGCCTCCTCCAAGCAGGCCCCTTGGGGACCAACCGGGGAGACCCAGTACTTC,CASSKQAPWGPTGETQYF
TRBJ2-7,TRBV5-1,TRBD2,many,TGCGCCAGCAGCTTGTACGGGGGGGAAAACTACGAGCAGTACTTC,CASSLYGGENYEQYF
TRBJ2-7,TRBV20-1,.,few,TGCAGTGCCCCGGGTTCGCAGGGATTACCTTACGAGCAGTACTTC,CSAPGSQGLPYEQYF
TRBJ2-7,TRBV12-3/TRBV12-4,TRBD2,many,TGTGCCAGCAGTTTTATCTGGAGGCCTAGCGGGCGGGTGTACGAGCAGTACTTC,CASSFIWRPSGRVYEQYF
TRBJ1-2,TRBV20-1,.,many,TGCAGTGCTAGCCGAGGCTACACCTTC,CSASRGYTF
TRBJ1-6,TRBV6-1,.,many,TGTGCCAGCAGTGACAGAGATAATTCACCCCTCCACTTT,CASSDRDNSPLHF
TRBJ1-2,TRBV15,.,many,TGTGCCACCAGCAGGGCGGGGGAGGCGGCTATCTATGGCTACACCTTC,CATSRAGEAAIYGYTF
TRBJ2-1,TRBV18,.,.,TGTGCCAGCTCCCCGGTTATCCCTCGCTACAATGAGCAGTTCTTC,CASSPVIPRYNEQFF
TRBJ2-3,TRBV29-1,TRBD2,many,TGCAGCGTGACTAGCGGGAGCACAGATACGCAGTATTTT,CSVTSGSTDTQYF
TRBJ2-1,TRBV27,.,many,TGTGCCAGCAGAGCGATGTCCTACAATGAGCAGTTCTTC,CASRAMSYNEQFF
TRBJ1-2,TRBV20-1,.,few,TGCAGTGCTAGTAGAGTATTCAGGGACGTTTATGGCTACACCTTC,CSASRVFRDVYGYTF
TRBJ1-2,TRBV6-1,.,many,TGTGCCAGCAGTGACAGACGCGCGGATGGCTACACCTTC,CASSDRRADGYTF
TRBJ2-5,TRBV3-1,TRBD2,many,TGTGCCAGCAGCCGCCTAGCGGTCTACCAAGAGACCCAGTACTTC,CASSRLAVYQETQYF
TRBJ2-5,TRBV20-1,TRBD2,few,TGCAGTGCTTGGGGGGGGACCCAGTACTTC,CSAWGGTQYF
TRBJ2-5,TRBV5-6,TRBD2,.,TGTGCCAGCAGCTTGGCCGGGACTAACGGGATTCACGAGACCCAGTACTTC,CASSLAGTNGIHETQYF
TRBJ1-3,TRBV7-2,.,many,TGTGCCAGCAGCTTAGTATCTGGAAACACCATATATTTT,CASSLVSGNTIYF
TRBJ2-1,TRBV7-2,.,many,TGTGCCAGCAGCTTAGAATCCAGCTCCTACAATGAGCAGTTCTTC,CASSLESSSYNEQFF
TRBJ2-7,TRBV7-2,.,many,TGTGCCAGCAGCTTCCACAGGGGGGGATCCTACGAGCAGTACTTC,CASSFHRGGSYEQYF
TRBJ2-1,TRBV4-1,TRBD2,.,TGCGCCAGCAGCCGCCTGGGACTAGTGGGGCATGAGCAGTTCTTC,CASSRLGLVGHEQFF
TRBJ1-1,TRBV4-2,.,.,TGTGCCAGCAGCCAAGATTATGGCCTTTTAGTGAACACTGAAGCTTTCTTT,CASSQDYGLLVNTEAFF
TRBJ2-1,TRBV5-1,TRBD2,many,TGCGCCAGCAGCTTGGCCTTTCACCTAGCGGGAGGTAATGAGAAGTTCTTC,CASSLAFHLAGGNEKFF
TRBJ2-7,TRBV7-9,TRBD1,.,TGTGCCAGCAGCTTGGGACAGTCAGAGTACTTC,CASSLGQSEYF